This T cell receptor beta chain was sequenced for a study of blood T cell repertoires in COVID-19. Study in general: Sites in the United States, Italy and Spain provided acute and convalescent COVID-19 samples. PBMCs, B-cell-depleted T cells, or T cells were the source of the cDNA or gDNA that made up the material.

Participants were placed into cohorts based on the clinical history they reported. After removal of 2 bases from V and 1 base from J, the junction contained 4 bases not matched to a gene. CDR1 MNHEY and CDR2 SVGAGI come from the germline V gene. The CDR3 covers 16 residues. Sequencing was performed with immunoSEQ multiplex PCR; in TCRdb, only in-frame clones are kept and a portion is missing. Of some 270,000 clones in the sample, about 82% were seen once. Sequenced input: PBMCs or T cells enriched from blood (not recorded which). This TCR derives from a woman in her fifties or sixties with acute COVID-19. The rearrangement uses TRBV6-5 and TRBJ2-5, with 10 bases fitting TRBD2. CDR3 DNA sequence: TGTGCCAGCAGTTACAAGCGGGGGGGCCCCCAAGAGACCCAGTACTTC. Translating gives CASSYKRGGPQETQYF.